These 25 T cell receptor beta chains came from one sample sequenced in a study of T cell repertoires in cytomegalovirus infection (dated by TCRdb to about 2019). TCRdb names Illumina HiSeq 1500 as the instrument used. Clones were called with MiXCR by TCRdb after fastp trimmed the public reads at Q25, and only in-frame beta chains were retained. Entries are consolidated by CDR3 protein sequence, retaining the most common genes and DNA. In all, the sample holds 680,000 or so distinct CDR3 sequences, and 35% to 40% of those were seen once. Around 2.8% of the sample is in the top ten clones. Source material: PBMCs. All receptors come from a human donor in good health (CMV status not recorded). Some clones in this sample may be carry-over from other donors' samples.

This clonotype occurred once. V and J are TRBV3-1 and TRBJ2-1, with D uncertain. The CDR3 runs to 13 residues. The germline CDR1 and CDR2 sequences are LGHDT and YNNKEL (reference sequence). Trimming left V 0 bases short and J 6 bases short, with 6 bases between. CDR3 coding DNA: TGTGCCAGCAGCCAAGAAAGGTCCAATGAGCAGTTCTTC. Amino acid sequence: CASSQERSNEQFF.

This clonotype turned up a few times. The chain recombines TRBV7-8 with TRBJ2-7; D gene ambiguous. The CDR3 is made up of 13 amino acids. The germline gives CDR1 SGHVS, CDR2 FQNEAQ. Trimming removed 0 bases from V and 6 bases from J, with 9 bases in between. CDR3 bases: TGTGCCAGCAGCTTAGCAGGCGGTCTCGAGCAGTACTTC. Translated, it gives CASSLAGGLEQYF.

The chain has TRBV6-1 and TRBJ2-4; no clear D gene. CDR1 is MNHNS and CDR2 is SASEGT in the germline V gene. The CDR3 totals 19 residues. V was cut by 1 base and J by 1 base, with 20 bases left in between. CDR3 nucleotides: TGTGCCAGCAGTGAAGTGAAAGGATTTGAAAGGGTGGCCAAAAACATTCAGTACTTC. Its protein is CASSEVKGFERVAKNIQYF.

This sequence joins TRBV7-9 and TRBJ2-1, with D perhaps given as TRBD1 or TRBD2 (5 bases each). Trimming shortened V by 0 bases and J by 13 bases, and 10 bases separated the two germline ends. Germline loops: CDR1 SEHNR, CDR2 FQNEAQ (reference sequence). The CDR3 sequence is 12 residues long. The CDR3: CASSLAVGDQFF. As DNA, the CDR3 is TGTGCCAGCAGCTTAGCCGTGGGGGACCAGTTCTTC.

This clonotype was seen a handful of times. The chain couples TRBV6-6 to TRBJ2-2; D remains unclear. V lost 2 bases, J lost 0 bases, and 19 bases lay in between. The CDR3 has 19 residues. Germline V gene lookup returns CDR1 MNHNY and CDR2 SVGAGI (reference sequence). The CDR3 region has the DNA TGTGCCAGCAGTTACCCTCAGGACCCTTTCGATTCGAACACCGGGGAGCTGTTTTTT. As protein: CASSYPQDPFDSNTGELFF.

This clonotype turned up a few times. The rearrangement links TRBV3-1 to TRBJ2-7, with 8 nucleotides matching TRBD2. J was trimmed by 4 bases and V by 1 base; bases with no gene match: 6. The CDR3 covers 15 residues. Germline CDR1 LGHDT, CDR2 YNNKEL (reference sequence). The CDR3 loop reads CASSQAPGGLYEQYF. CDR3 DNA sequence: TGTGCCAGCAGCCAAGCACCGGGGGGGTTGTACGAGCAGTACTTC.

Note on this clonotype: One end of the junction is discordant with germline, which a read error may explain. V and J are TRBV11-1 and TRBJ1-2, with D maybe TRBD1 (5 bases). The CDR3 is 14 amino acids. Germline-derived CDR1 and CDR2 are SGHAT and FQDESV (reference sequence). CDR3 region: CASILSDRLYGYTF. CDR3 DNA: TGTGCCAGCATCTTATCTGACAGATTATATGGCTACACCTTC.

This clonotype was detected only a few times. CDR3: CASSQGDRVLAEQYF. The CDR3 DNA reads as TGCGCCAGCAGCCAGGGGGACAGGGTTTTGGCCGAGCAGTACTTC. The chain couples TRBV4-1 to TRBJ2-7; 9 bases line up with TRBD1. The V segment lost 3 bases and the J segment 6 bases; nucleotides outside the gene matches: 9. This CDR3 is 15 amino acids long. Germline assignment: CDR1 MGHRA and CDR2 YSYEKL.

The rearrangement links TRBV11-2 to TRBJ2-7, with 7 bases lining up with TRBD1. V trimming: 4 bases; J trimming: 3 bases; junction bases outside the gene matches: 6. CDR3 length: 14 amino acids. Per the germline V gene, CDR1 is SGHAT and CDR2 is FQNNGV. CDR3 DNA: TGTGCCAGCAGCTACTCACAGGGGAACTACGAGCAGTACTTC. Translated, it gives CASSYSQGNYEQYF. The full variable domain, with the rest looked up from reference TRBV11-2 and TRBJ2-7, is EAGVAQSPRYKIIEKRQSVAFWCNPISGHATLYWYQQILGQGPKLLIQFQNNGVVDDSQLPKDRFSAERLKGVDSTLKIQPAKLEDSAVYLCASSYSQGNYEQYFGPGTRLTVT.

Turning to this clonotype: One end of the junction is discordant with germline, which a read error may explain. The chain carries TRBV5-4 and TRBJ2-3; 11 positions agree with TRBD1. The CDR3 is 12 amino acids. Germline V gives CDR1 SGHNT, CDR2 YYREEE (reference sequence). The CDR3 here is CASSSGSGTGGF. DNA of the CDR3: TGTGCCAGCAGCTCGGGTTCCGGGACAGGGGGTTTT.

There are a few counts of this clonotype. The rearrangement joins TRBV11-2 to TRBJ2-2, with D possibly matching TRBD1 (6 bases). V lost 7 bases, J lost 0 bases, and 15 bases lay in between. CDR3 length equals 16 residues. CDR1 SGHAT and CDR2 FQNNGV come from the germline V gene. The chain's CDR3 is CASTKGQFANTGELFF. Written as DNA, the CDR3 is TGTGCCAGCACAAAAGGACAGTTCGCGAACACCGGGGAGCTGTTTTTT.

This clonotype was seen more than once but under ten times. The chain recombines TRBV27 with TRBJ1-5, with D perhaps TRBD1 (5 bases). CDR1 is MNHEY and CDR2 is SMNVEV in the germline V gene (reference sequence). With 1 base removed from V and 1 base from J, the gap between germline ends came to 20 bases. This CDR3 region has 19 residues. The CDR3 DNA sequence: TGTGCCAGCAGTTTATTACCCCGGCAGGGTGGAGGGAGCAATCAGCCCCAGCATTTT. Translation gives CASSLLPRQGGGSNQPQHF.

V gene TRBV6-1 combines with J gene TRBJ2-7, with 9 bases matching TRBD2. Trimming removed 2 bases from V and 2 bases from J; junction bases left unmatched: 4. Germline assignment: CDR1 MNHNS and CDR2 SASEGT. CDR3 length: 15 residues. CDR3 nucleotide sequence: TGTGCCAGCAGTGAAAGCGGGGGGCGCCCCTACGAGCAGTACTTC. Translated, it gives CASSESGGRPYEQYF.

This clonotype was seen once. A read error may produce the germline difference seen at one junction end. The chain recombines TRBV4-2 with TRBJ1-1, with TRBD1 matching 9 bases. The CDR3 runs 15 residues. CDR1 and CDR2 (germline): LGHNA, YNFKEQ. DNA for the CDR3: TGTGCCAGCATCCAAGTACAGGGGGCGAACACTGAAGCTTTCTTT. This sequence encodes CASIQVQGANTEAFF.

This chain joins TRBV28 and TRBJ1-1; TRBD1 matches 8 bases. V shed 7 bases, J shed 5 bases, and the junction held 6 bases outside the gene matches. CDR1 is MDHEN, CDR2 SYDVKM, per germline. The CDR3 has 13 amino acids. CDR3 DNA: TGTGCCAGCATCGGACAGGGCGGTACTGAAGCTTTCTTT. Translating gives CASIGQGGTEAFF.

This chain links TRBV4-1 with TRBJ1-4; maybe TRBD1 (6 bases). Germline lookup yields CDR1 MGHRA and CDR2 YSYEKL. The CDR3 covers 16 residues. Between the trimmed V and J ends, which lost 1 base and 6 bases, there was a span of 15 bases. The DNA for the CDR3 is TGCGCCAGCAGCCAAGTTCGTTCAGGGGCCTATGAAAAACTGTTTTTT. Residues: CASSQVRSGAYEKLFF.

This clonotype has just a few counts. The gene calls are TRBV11-1 and TRBJ2-7; 9 bases line up with TRBD1. This CDR3 is 14 amino acids long. Germline trimming cut 5 bases from V and 5 bases from J; bases unmatched to any gene: 7. CDR1 is SGHAT, CDR2 FQDESV, per germline (reference sequence). The CDR3 coding sequence is TGTGCCAGCAGCGTCCGGGACAGGGTCAACGAGCAGTACTTC. Translation: CASSVRDRVNEQYF.

The chain carries TRBV6-1 and TRBJ2-5; D gene uncertain. CDR1 MNHNS and CDR2 SASEGT come from the germline V gene. There are 13 residues in the CDR3. Trimming removed 5 bases from V and 5 bases from J, with 12 bases in between. The CDR3 coding sequence is TGTGCCAGCAGTACGGACCCACGGGAGACCCAGTACTTC. Amino acid sequence: CASSTDPRETQYF.

This clonotype has only a few counts. This chain connects TRBV7-9 to TRBJ2-5, with D possibly being TRBD1 or TRBD2 (5 bases each). This CDR3 has 13 residues. Germline CDR1 is SEHNR and CDR2 is FQNEAQ (reference sequence). V was cut by 3 bases and J by 3 bases, with 8 bases left in between. The CDR3 protein is CASSFGTKETQYF. CDR3 DNA: TGTGCCAGCAGCTTCGGGACGAAAGAGACCCAGTACTTC.

This clonotype was seen a handful of times. The chain couples TRBV6-6 to TRBJ1-1, with 9 nucleotides matching TRBD1. This CDR3 comprises 15 residues. From germline, CDR1 is MNHNY and CDR2 SVGAGI (reference sequence). Trimming cost V 5 bases and J 2 bases; bases outside gene matches: 6. The CDR3 here is CASSRQQGANTEAFF. The CDR3 DNA reads TGTGCCAGCAGTCGCCAACAGGGGGCTAACACTGAAGCTTTCTTT.

The CDR3 sequence: CASGLVMGGEQFF. The CDR3 nucleotides are TGTGCTAGTGGTTTGGTAATGGGGGGTGAGCAGTTCTTC. The chain joins TRBV12-5 to TRBJ2-1, with D maybe TRBD2 (6 bases). The germline CDR1 and CDR2 sequences are LGHNT and FRNRAP. The CDR3 has 13 amino acids. V dropped 0 bases and J dropped 9 bases, with 9 bases sitting between them. The full variable domain, its missing parts supplied by reference TRBV12-5 and TRBJ2-1, is DARVTQTPRHKVTEMGQEVTMRCQPILGHNTVFWYRQTMMQGLELLAYFRNRAPLDDSGMPKDRFSAEMPDATLATLKIQPSEPRDSAVYFCASGLVMGGEQFFGPGTRLTVL.

The chain combines TRBV28 with TRBJ1-6; D gene ambiguous. Trimming removed 1 base at V and 10 bases at J, with 8 bases between. The CDR3 is made up of 13 amino acids. From germline, CDR1 is MDHEN and CDR2 SYDVKM. This chain's CDR3 is CASSLFRGSPLHF. CDR3 sequence (DNA): TGTGCCAGCAGTTTATTTAGAGGCTCACCCCTCCACTTT.

This rearrangement joins TRBV7-9 to TRBJ2-1, with D possibly being TRBD1 (6 bases). Between the trimmed V and J ends, which lost 5 bases and 6 bases, there was a span of 20 bases. This CDR3 has 16 amino acids. Per germline, CDR1 SEHNR and CDR2 FQNEAQ (reference sequence). CDR3 sequence (DNA): TGTGCCAGCAGCCCCGTGAAGGGGGTACTACCCAATGAGCAGTTCTTC. Translated, it gives CASSPVKGVLPNEQFF.

This rearrangement joins TRBV6-8 to TRBJ2-3; perhaps TRBD2 as D (5 bases). Trimming shortened V by 6 bases and J by 6 bases, and 13 bases separated the two germline ends. This CDR3 has 13 residues. Germline V gives CDR1 MNHGY, CDR2 SAAAGT. CDR3 sequence (DNA): TGTGCCAGCAGGCCCACACGGGGTGATACGCAGTATTTT. Translated: CASRPTRGDTQYF.

This clonotype occurred a few times. V usage is TRBV18 and J usage is TRBJ1-1; 8 bases match TRBD1. This CDR3 contains 16 residues. Germline-derived CDR1 and CDR2 are KGHSH and LQKENI. The J segment lost 4 bases and the V segment lost 2 bases, leaving 9 bases of the junction unmatched. In DNA form, the CDR3 reads TGTGCCAGCTCACCAGTCCCAGGGGGCCGGAGCACTGAAGCTTTCTTT. This encodes CASSPVPGGRSTEAFF.